The 27 T cell receptor beta chains presented below share a single source sample, sequenced in a study of beta chain features in type 1 diabetes. Study-wide findings and caveats: Type 1 diabetes patients had TCRB CDR3s that were shorter (moderately but significantly so) in all four CD4+ subsets.

These receptors lack a known antigen. Expressed TCRB transcripts were sequenced because the entire RNA isolate underwent reverse transcription. The assay was immunoSEQ multiplex PCR, and TCRdb's table has in-frame clones only and misses some. The table records nearly 350,000 clones, roughly 9% of them present only once. The sample consisted of central memory CD4+ T cells from blood. The origin of the receptors is a man younger than 40 with type 1 diabetes.

The table lists this clone with a few counts. This chain connects TRBV7-2 to TRBJ2-7, with TRBD1 matching 7 bases. This CDR3 is 12 amino acids long. Germline loops: CDR1 SGHTA, CDR2 FQGNSA. V was clipped by 6 bases and J by 3 bases; unmatched bases: 2. Here the CDR3 DNA reads TGTGCCAGCAGGGGACAGAACTACGAGCAGTACTTC. Protein sequence: CASRGQNYEQYF.

The gene calls are TRBV11-2 and TRBJ1-2, with 8 bases matching TRBD1. Germline CDR1 is SGHAT and CDR2 is FQNNGV. The V gene end was trimmed by 5 bases and the J gene end by 2 bases; junction bases not matched to a gene: 7. This CDR3 comprises 15 residues. This CDR3 reads CASSPQGAGNYGYTF. Here the CDR3 DNA reads TGTGCCAGCAGCCCCCAGGGGGCAGGGAACTATGGCTACACCTTC.

This clone turned up a few times. This chain uses TRBV11-3 with TRBJ2-7, with D possibly being TRBD1 (6 bases). The CDR3 totals 14 residues. Deletions cut 5 bases from V and 2 bases from J, with 13 bases between. Germline CDR1 reads SGHNT; CDR2 reads YENEEA. CDR3 in amino acids: CASSLGHGTYEQYF. The CDR3 DNA is TGTGCCAGCAGCCTGGGACATGGGACCTACGAGCAGTACTTC.

This clone appeared a few times. This rearrangement joins TRBV7-2 to TRBJ1-2; the D is unclear. CDR3 size: 13 residues. In germline, CDR1 is SGHTA, CDR2 FQGNSA. The germline V and J ends were trimmed by 5 bases and 6 bases, with 13 bases remaining between them. CDR3 bases: TGTGCCAGCAGCCCTGGAGGGTGGAATGGCTACACCTTC. Translating gives CASSPGGWNGYTF.

This clone came up a few times. The CDR3 here is CSVEDRVGGAKAFF. In DNA form, the CDR3 reads TGCAGCGTTGAAGATCGGGTGGGAGGGGCGAAAGCTTTCTTT. The chain joins TRBV29-1 to TRBJ1-1; a possible D gene is TRBD1 (5 bases). V was shortened by 0 bases and J by 9 bases, with 17 bases between the two germline ends. Germline-derived CDR1 and CDR2 are SQVTM and ANQGSEA. The CDR3 consists of 14 residues.

CDR3 sequence reads: CASTRHLMNTEAFF. The CDR3, as DNA: TGTGCCAGCACCAGGCACCTCATGAACACTGAAGCTTTCTTT. V is TRBV7-8 and J is TRBJ1-1; D is unresolved. The ends were cut back, 7 bases at V and 0 bases at J, with 12 bases in the middle. CDR1 is SGHVS, CDR2 FQNEAQ, per germline. This CDR3 comprises 14 residues. The full variable domain, in which reference TRBV7-8 and TRBJ1-1 provide the parts outside the CDR3, is GAGVSQSPRYKVAKRGQDVALRCDPISGHVSLFWYQQALGQGPEFLTYFQNEAQLDKSGLPSDRFFAERPEGSVSTLKIQRTQQEDSAVYLCASTRHLMNTEAFFGQGTRLTVV.

The chain uses TRBV5-6 and TRBJ2-5; D uncertain. Germline loops: CDR1 SGHDT, CDR2 YYEEEE. This CDR3 has 11 residues. Trimming stripped 8 bases from V and 3 bases from J, with 8 bases between. CDR3 coding DNA: TGTGCCAGTCAATGGGAAGAGACCCAGTACTTC. Amino acids: CASQWEETQYF.

A few counts support this clone. The rearrangement links TRBV5-6 to TRBJ2-4, with 11 positions matching TRBD2. The CDR3 has 14 amino acids. The germline V gene encodes CDR1 SGHDT and CDR2 YYEEEE. V shed 0 bases, J shed 9 bases, and the junction held 2 bases outside the gene matches. CDR3 region: CASSLDLAGGIQYF. CDR3 bases: TGTGCCAGCAGCTTGGACCTAGCGGGGGGCATTCAGTACTTC.

The V gene is TRBV4-3, the J gene TRBJ1-6; weak D call: TRBD1 (5 bases). The V end lost 0 bases, the J end lost 0 bases, and 12 bases lay between the germline ends. Germline loops: CDR1 LGHNA, CDR2 YSLEER. The CDR3 runs to 18 residues. The CDR3 nucleotides read TGCGCCAGCAGCCAAGATCGCCAGGGAAGCTCCTATAATTCACCCCTCCACTTT. It encodes CASSQDRQGSSYNSPLHF.

This clone has more than one count but fewer than ten. This chain joins TRBV4-3 and TRBJ2-3, with 8 bases lining up with TRBD2. Germline V gene data show CDR1 as LGHNA and CDR2 as YSLEER. V dropped 3 bases and J dropped 0; count of bases not matched to a gene: 5. The CDR3 runs 16 residues. CDR3 nucleotide sequence: TGCGCCAGCAGCCAGGGGGTAGCGGGGAGCACAGATACGCAGTATTTT. It encodes CASSQGVAGSTDTQYF.

The rearrangement links TRBV7-2 to TRBJ1-5; no firm D call. V lost 3 bases and J 5 bases, leaving 20 bases between the germline ends. The CDR3 has 17 amino acids. Germline loops: CDR1 SGHTA, CDR2 FQGNSA. CDR3 DNA sequence: TGTGCCAGCAGCTTTTTTAGTCGGCAGTCCGGGGATCAGCCCCAGCATTTT. This codes for CASSFFSRQSGDQPQHF.

This clone was seen more than once but under ten times. This chain uses TRBV30 with TRBJ2-7; 7 nucleotides align to TRBD1. CDR1 is GTSNPN, CDR2 SVGIG, per germline (reference sequence). V shed 5 bases and J 6 bases; nucleotides not matched to a gene: 7. There are 12 residues in the CDR3. CDR3 region: CAWGDREFEQYF. The CDR3 DNA is TGTGCCTGGGGAGACAGGGAGTTCGAGCAGTACTTC.

Only a few counts were recorded for this clone. This rearrangement joins TRBV11-2 to TRBJ1-4; D is possibly TRBD1 (5 bases). The V gene lost 5 bases and the J gene lost 2 bases, with 12 bases spanning the gap. This CDR3 comprises 15 residues. Germline V gene data show CDR1 as SGHAT and CDR2 as FQNNGV. The DNA of the CDR3 is TGTGCCAGCAGCCTCCAGGGCTCCACTAATGAAAAACTGTTTTTT. Encoded protein: CASSLQGSTNEKLFF.

This sequence joins TRBV30 and TRBJ2-7; D possibly corresponds to TRBD2 (6 bases). The length of the CDR3 is 12 residues. Germline CDR1 is GTSNPN and CDR2 is SVGIG (reference sequence). V dropped 2 bases and J dropped 2 bases, with 7 bases sitting between them. DNA for the CDR3: TGTGCCTGGAGTTCGGGGGCCTACGAGCAGTACTTC. Its protein product is CAWSSGAYEQYF.

The rearrangement links TRBV4-3 to TRBJ1-2, with D possibly TRBD1 on 5 matching bases. From germline, CDR1 is LGHNA and CDR2 YSLEER. With 0 bases removed from V and 5 bases from J, the gap between germline ends came to 13 bases. The CDR3 extends over 15 amino acids. In nucleotides, the CDR3 is TGCGCCAGCAGCCAAGATTCTGGGGGAGGGTATGGCTACACCTTC. This codes for CASSQDSGGGYGYTF.

The sample holds a few counts of this clone. This chain connects TRBV12-5 to TRBJ2-3; D remains unclear. Germline V gene data show CDR1 as LGHNT and CDR2 as FRNRAP. Trimming removed 3 bases at V and 1 base at J, with 5 bases between. The CDR3 runs 13 residues. The CDR3 DNA sequence: TGTGCTAGTGGTTTACCTGGCACAGATACGCAGTATTTT. Translated, it gives CASGLPGTDTQYF.

The rearrangement uses TRBV28 and TRBJ1-2, with D possibly TRBD1 on 5 matching bases. V lost 6 bases, J lost 3 bases, and 11 bases lay in between. The germline CDR1 and CDR2 sequences are MDHEN and SYDVKM. The CDR3 runs to 13 residues. CDR3 region: CASRGTDYYGYTF. The CDR3 nucleotides are TGTGCCAGCAGGGGGACGGATTACTATGGCTACACCTTC.

V and J are TRBV6-5 and TRBJ2-1; TRBD1 or TRBD2 may be the D gene (5 bases each). CDR1 is MNHEY, CDR2 SVGAGI, per germline. The length of the CDR3 is 14 residues. V lost 2 bases and J lost 8, with 13 bases in between. DNA for the CDR3: TGTGCCAGCAGTTACCAGGCAGGGAGCCATGAGCAGTTCTTC. Protein product: CASSYQAGSHEQFF.

This clone occurred a few times. The J gene is TRBJ2-2, the V gene TRBV5-1; D remains unclear. There are 13 residues in the CDR3. The germline V and J ends were trimmed by 5 bases and 2 bases, with 7 bases remaining between them. Germline V CDR1 and CDR2: SGHRS, YFSETQ. CDR3 coding DNA: TGCGCCAGCAGGACACCTAACACCGGGGAGCTGTTTTTT. Translated, it gives CASRTPNTGELFF.

This clone showed up just a few times. V and J are TRBV6-5 and TRBJ2-1, with D unresolved. Looked up from germline, CDR1 is MNHEY and CDR2 is SVGAGI. Trimming left V 4 bases short and J 1 base short, with 5 bases between. The CDR3 extends over 13 amino acids. This CDR3 is CASSLSSYNEQFF. In DNA, the CDR3 is TGTGCCAGCAGTTTAAGTTCCTACAATGAGCAGTTCTTC.

V and J are TRBV6-6 and TRBJ1-5; D is unclear. The CDR3 covers 14 residues. Germline V CDR1 and CDR2: MNHNY, SVGAGI (reference sequence). V dropped 5 bases and J dropped 2 bases, with 10 bases sitting between them. The CDR3: CASSGPQGNQPQHF. The CDR3 DNA reads as TGTGCCAGCAGTGGCCCCCAGGGCAATCAGCCCCAGCATTTT.

The sample holds a few counts of this clone. The chain recombines TRBV11-3 with TRBJ2-7, with D perhaps being TRBD1 or TRBD2 (5 bases each). Germline CDR1 is SGHNT and CDR2 is YENEEA. V shed 4 bases and J shed 0 bases, with 10 bases lying between them. This CDR3 has 14 residues. The DNA of the CDR3 is TGTGCCAGCAGCTCCTCAGGGAGCTCCTACGAGCAGTACTTC. It specifies CASSSSGSSYEQYF.

The gene calls are TRBV30 and TRBJ2-6; D is unresolved. The CDR3 contains 16 residues. The germline gives CDR1 GTSNPN, CDR2 SVGIG (reference sequence). Trimming removed 0 bases at V and 2 bases at J, with 11 bases between. CDR3 sequence reads: CAWSVQTLPGANVLTF. CDR3 coding DNA: TGTGCCTGGAGTGTTCAGACACTCCCTGGGGCCAACGTCCTGACTTTC.

This clone was seen more than once but under ten times. This rearrangement joins TRBV30 to TRBJ2-7, with 9 bases matching TRBD1. Germline CDR1 GTSNPN, CDR2 SVGIG (reference sequence). The trim removed 0 bases at V and 0 bases at J, leaving 3 bases unmatched. The CDR3 has 15 amino acids. The CDR3 sequence is CAWSVGQGSSYEQYF. CDR3 bases: TGTGCCTGGAGTGTTGGACAGGGGTCCTCCTACGAGCAGTACTTC.

This clone occurred a few times. A much larger clonotype is one base distant, so this may be a read error. Other DNA sequences in this specimen translate into the identical CDR3. The CDR3 DNA follows: TGTGCCAGCAGTTACTCGAGAGTCTACAATGAGCAGTTCTTC. Translation: CASSYSRVYNEQFF. The gene calls are TRBV6-5 and TRBJ2-1; no definite D call. Trimming stripped 0 bases from V and 3 bases from J, with 6 bases between. This CDR3 contains 14 residues. From germline, CDR1 is MNHEY and CDR2 SVGAGI.

This rearrangement joins TRBV4-3 to TRBJ2-2; D not certain. CDR3 length: 14 residues. The germline CDR1 and CDR2 sequences are LGHNA and YSLEER. The V end lost 1 base, the J end lost 7 bases, and 10 bases lay between the germline ends. CDR3 DNA sequence: TGCGCCAGCAGCCAAGCAGCGTTAGGCGGGGAGCTGTTTTTT. Amino acids: CASSQAALGGELFF.

V gene TRBV6-5 combines with J gene TRBJ2-5, with no clear D. The V gene's germline CDR1 is MNHEY and CDR2 SVGAGI. The CDR3 extends over 13 amino acids. Deletions cut 3 bases from V and 3 bases from J, with 8 bases between. The chain's CDR3 is CASSYRSEETQYF. The CDR3 nucleotides read TGTGCCAGCAGTTATAGGTCGGAAGAGACCCAGTACTTC.